The present T cell receptor (beta chain) was sequenced within a study of T-cell reconstitution after alpha-beta-depleted transplantation in children. Trimming took off 1 base at V and 5 bases at J, with 9 bases between the two ends. There are 14 residues in the CDR3. Germline CDR1 SGHTA, CDR2 FQGNSA. Unique molecular identifiers were incorporated during preparation of the TCRbeta library. TCRdb redid the calling of the PCR reads with MiXCR, one entry per CDR3 protein. The table records about 440,000 distinct CDR3 sequences, about 40% of them present only once. The sample consisted of PBMCs, taken before TCRalphabeta/CD19-depleted stem cell transplant. The chain carries TRBV7-2 and TRBJ1-5; the D gene is possibly TRBD1 (5 bases). The origin of this receptor is a girl aged 2 to 10 with aplastic anemia, due to receive a stem cell transplant. The CDR3 coding sequence is TGTGCCAGCAGCTTAGTCGGGGCGTATCAGCCCCAGCATTTT. This gives the protein CASSLVGAYQPQHF.